This is a list of T cell receptor beta chains from one sample in a study of cytomegalovirus exposure and HLA in healthy donors. Clones were sequenced by immunoSEQ multiplex PCR, and TCRdb holds only the in-frame ones, with some missing. This repertoire includes about 75,000 clones. The sample taken for sequencing was PBMCs. All receptors come from a man aged 18 to 30 in good health and CMV-seropositive. Each CDR3 is given with its conserved first and last residue. A D gene is named only where the DNA matches it firmly.

TRBV6-1	TRBD1	TRBJ2-1	CASRIRDRGLNEQFF	TGTGCCAGCAGGATCCGGGACAGGGGGTTGAATGAGCAGTTCTTC
TRBV6-1	NA	TRBJ2-2	CASSVISPFTGELFF	TGTGCCAGCAGCGTTATATCCCCTTTCACCGGGGAGCTGTTTTTT
TRBV7-3	TRBD1	TRBJ1-2	CAQRSDRDWSYTF	TGTGCCCAGCGATCTGACAGGGACTGGAGCTACACCTTC
TRBV7-8	NA	TRBJ1-2	CASSLSQDALGYTF	TGTGCCAGCAGCTTATCCCAGGATGCACTTGGCTACACCTTC
TRBV5-4	TRBD1	TRBJ1-1	CASSFRQGGKTEAFF	TGTGCCAGCAGTTTCAGACAGGGTGGGAAGACTGAAGCTTTCTTT
TRBV28	NA	TRBJ1-2	CASSLLGDGYTF	TGTGCCAGCAGTTTACTAGGTGATGGCTACACCTTC
TRBV9	TRBD2	TRBJ2-7	CASSPRLAGALYEQYF	TGTGCCAGCAGCCCCAGACTAGCGGGGGCCCTCTACGAGCAGTACTTC
TRBV9	TRBD2	TRBJ2-3	CASSGRLSSTDTQYF	TGTGCCAGCTCCGGGAGGCTCTCTAGCACAGATACGCAGTATTTT
TRBV11-2	NA	TRBJ1-2	CASSLDTYIYGYTF	TGTGCCAGCAGCTTGGACACCTACATCTATGGCTACACCTTC
TRBV11-2	TRBD1	TRBJ2-7	CASSAPGTGKPEQYF	TGTGCCAGCAGCGCACCCGGGACAGGGAAGCCCGAGCAGTACTTC
TRBV28	NA	TRBJ1-5	CASRPPGWQGRQPQHF	TGTGCCAGCAGGCCCCCCGGTTGGCAAGGGAGACAGCCCCAGCATTTT
TRBV9	TRBD1	TRBJ1-4	CASSTGGTNEKLFF	TGTGCCAGCAGTACAGGGGGGACTAATGAAAAACTGTTTTTT
TRBV4-1	NA	TRBJ2-7	CASSQGSQGNSYEQYF	TGCGCCAGCAGCCAAGGTAGTCAGGGGAATTCCTACGAGCAGTACTTC
TRBV6-4	TRBD1	TRBJ2-2	CASSGIGDRGTGELFF	TGTGCCAGCAGCGGTATCGGGGACAGGGGCACCGGGGAGCTGTTTTTT
TRBV19	NA	TRBJ2-1	CASSTPTNRDEQFF	TGTGCCAGTAGTACCCCCACGAACAGGGATGAGCAGTTCTTC
TRBV6-1	NA	TRBJ1-4	CASNVVFGEKLFF	TGTGCCAGCAACGTTGTGTTCGGTGAAAAACTGTTTTTT
TRBV6-6	TRBD2	TRBJ2-1	CASVTGGLAGLNEQFF	TGTGCCAGCGTCACGGGAGGACTAGCGGGCCTCAATGAGCAGTTCTTC
TRBV9	NA	TRBJ1-2	CASGPGGRNDYGYTF	TGTGCCAGCGGCCCGGGAGGACGGAATGACTATGGCTACACCTTC
TRBV6-6	TRBD1	TRBJ1-4	CASSYGGDRGEKLFF	TGTGCCAGCAGTTACGGGGGCGACAGGGGAGAAAAACTGTTTTTT
TRBV15	TRBD1	TRBJ2-1	CATSRGTGDYNEQFF	TGTGCCACCAGCAGGGGGACAGGGGATTACAATGAGCAGTTCTTC
TRBV7-9	TRBD1	TRBJ2-7	CASSPIRGQSTYEQYF	TGTGCCAGCAGCCCCATTCGGGGACAGAGTACCTACGAGCAGTACTTC
TRBV19	TRBD1	TRBJ2-7	CASSWGTGSYEQYF	TGTGCCAGTAGTTGGGGGACAGGGTCCTACGAGCAGTACTTC
TRBV27	NA	TRBJ1-2	CASSLNVGQPYYGYTF	TGTGCCAGCAGTTTAAACGTGGGACAACCATACTATGGCTACACCTTC
TRBV27	TRBD1	TRBJ2-1	CASSPGQGYNEQFF	TGTGCCAGCAGTCCGGGACAGGGCTACAATGAGCAGTTCTTC
TRBV28	TRBD1	TRBJ2-3	CASSWDRGTDTQYF	TGTGCCAGCAGCTGGGACAGGGGGACAGATACGCAGTATTTT
TRBV7-9	NA	TRBJ1-3	CASSASSGGNTIYF	TGTGCCAGCAGCGCCAGTTCGGGTGGAAACACCATATATTTT
TRBV30	TRBD1	TRBJ2-7	CAWNTRQGAYEQYF	TGTGCCTGGAATACTAGACAGGGGGCCTACGAGCAGTACTTC
TRBV15	NA	TRBJ2-4	CATSRGRAGENIQYF	TGTGCCACCAGCAGAGGGAGGGCCGGGGAGAACATTCAGTACTTC
TRBV19	NA	TRBJ2-2	CASSATRDTGELFF	TGTGCCAGTAGTGCCACCAGGGACACCGGGGAGCTGTTTTTT
TRBV6-4	NA	TRBJ2-3	CASSSLAGASTDTQYF	TGTGCCAGCAGTTCCCTCGCGGGTGCGAGCACAGATACGCAGTATTTT
TRBV7-2	NA	TRBJ2-7	CASSPSYEQYF	TGTGCCAGCAGCCCTTCCTACGAGCAGTACTTC
TRBV13	NA	TRBJ1-4	CASSLSPRAANEKLFF	TGTGCCAGCAGCCTATCGCCCAGGGCTGCTAATGAAAAACTGTTTTTT
TRBV11-2	NA	TRBJ1-6	CASSGAVGSPLHF	TGTGCCAGCAGTGGGGCAGTTGGTTCACCCCTCCACTTT